This T cell receptor beta chain came from a study of T cell responses to AZD1222 COVID-19 vaccine. Sequencing was performed with immunoSEQ multiplex PCR; in TCRdb, only in-frame clones are kept and a portion is missing. The data hold about 99,000 clones, with approximately 89% observed a single time. Germline-derived CDR1 and CDR2 are ENHRY and SYGVKD. The CDR3 length is 14 residues. V gave up 5 bases and J gave up 0 bases; unmatched junction bases: 4. V usage is TRBV10-3 and J usage is TRBJ2-7, with 7 positions matching TRBD1. The sample was peripheral blood, taken on day 0 of AZD1222 vaccination. This receptor was obtained from an adult in good health. CDR3: CAISLTGSSYEQYF. CDR3 DNA: TGTGCCATCAGTTTGACAGGGAGCTCCTACGAGCAGTACTTC.